This TCR beta chain is drawn from a study of liver allograft versus peripheral blood T cells. Study-wide context: Transplanted-liver and recipient peripheral blood T cell receptor repertoires were compared.

Losses at the gene ends were 5 bases for V and 8 bases for J; bases not matched to a gene: 14. The length of the CDR3 is 16 residues. In germline, CDR1 is SGHAT, CDR2 FQNNGV. Study-level points and caveats: The authors reported that T cell receptor repertoires inside liver allografts differed from those in peripheral blood.

TCRdb called the reads again in MiXCR, with one record for every CDR3 protein. The sample holds more than 10,000 distinct CDR3 sequences, about 19% seen once. This clonotype has only a few counts. Its matching antigen is unknown. This sequence originates from a human patient who had a liver transplant. Some T cells here may be from the graft donor. The chain links TRBV11-2 to TRBJ2-3, with 9 bases identical to TRBD1. Here the CDR3 reads CASSHPGTGPEGTQYF. DNA of the CDR3: TGTGCCAGCAGCCATCCCGGGACAGGGCCGGAGGGTACGCAGTATTTT.